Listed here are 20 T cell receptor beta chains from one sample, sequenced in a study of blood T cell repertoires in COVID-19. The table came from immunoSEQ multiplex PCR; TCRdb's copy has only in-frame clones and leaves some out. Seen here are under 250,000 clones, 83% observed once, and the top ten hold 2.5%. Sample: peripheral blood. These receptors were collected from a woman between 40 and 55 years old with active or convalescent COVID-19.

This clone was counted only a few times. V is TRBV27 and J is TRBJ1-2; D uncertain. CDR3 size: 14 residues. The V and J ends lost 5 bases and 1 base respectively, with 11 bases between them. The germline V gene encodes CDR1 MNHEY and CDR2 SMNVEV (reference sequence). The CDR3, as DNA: TGTGCCAGCAGTCAAAAGGCGGATAACTATGGCTACACCTTC. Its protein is CASSQKADNYGYTF.

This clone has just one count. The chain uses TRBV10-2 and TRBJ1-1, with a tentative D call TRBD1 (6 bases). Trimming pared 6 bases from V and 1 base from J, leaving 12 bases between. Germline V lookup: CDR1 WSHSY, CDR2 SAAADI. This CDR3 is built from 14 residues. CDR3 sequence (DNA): TGCGCCAGCAGGGAAACAGGGACGAACACTGAAGCTTTCTTT. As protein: CASRETGTNTEAFF.

The CDR3 nucleotides are TGTGCCAGCATCGAGCACGGCGGTCTCGAAGCTTTCTTT. Translating it yields CASIEHGGLEAFF. This chain joins TRBV12-3 or TRBV12-4 and TRBJ1-1; unclear D gene. CDR3 length: 13 residues. Trimming removed 7 bases from V and 8 bases from J, with 17 bases in between.

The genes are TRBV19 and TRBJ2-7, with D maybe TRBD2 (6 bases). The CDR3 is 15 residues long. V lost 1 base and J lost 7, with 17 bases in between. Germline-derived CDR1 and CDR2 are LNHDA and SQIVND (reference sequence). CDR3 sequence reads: CASSIVGTASREQYF. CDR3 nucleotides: TGTGCCAGTAGTATAGTCGGGACTGCCTCACGGGAGCAGTACTTC.

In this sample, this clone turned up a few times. The CDR3 protein is CASSSSGGALNEQFF. The CDR3 DNA reads as TGTGCCAGCAGCTCTAGCGGGGGGGCGTTGAATGAGCAGTTCTTC. The chain couples TRBV7-3 to TRBJ2-1, with 12 nucleotides matching TRBD2. Losses at the gene ends were 4 bases for V and 7 bases for J; bases not matched to a gene: 5. Germline lookup yields CDR1 SGHTA and CDR2 FQGTGA. This CDR3 contains 15 residues.

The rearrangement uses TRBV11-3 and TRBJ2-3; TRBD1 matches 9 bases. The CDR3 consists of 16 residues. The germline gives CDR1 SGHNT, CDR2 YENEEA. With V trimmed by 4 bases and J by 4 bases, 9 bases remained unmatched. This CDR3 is CASSSPTGGGSDTQYF. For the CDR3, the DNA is TGTGCCAGCAGCTCACCGACAGGGGGAGGGTCAGATACGCAGTATTTT.

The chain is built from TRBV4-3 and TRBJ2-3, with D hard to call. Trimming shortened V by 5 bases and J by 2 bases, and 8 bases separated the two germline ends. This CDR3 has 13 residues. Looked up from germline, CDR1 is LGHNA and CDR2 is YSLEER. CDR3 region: CASSSDSTDTQYF. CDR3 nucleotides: TGCGCCAGCAGCTCCGACTCCACAGATACGCAGTATTTT.

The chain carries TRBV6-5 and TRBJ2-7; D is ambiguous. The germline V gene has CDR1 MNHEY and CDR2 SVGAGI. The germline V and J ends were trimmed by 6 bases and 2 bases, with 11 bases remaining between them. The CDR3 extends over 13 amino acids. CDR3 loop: CASRAVGTYEQYF. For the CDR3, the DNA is TGTGCCAGCAGGGCGGTAGGAACCTACGAGCAGTACTTC.

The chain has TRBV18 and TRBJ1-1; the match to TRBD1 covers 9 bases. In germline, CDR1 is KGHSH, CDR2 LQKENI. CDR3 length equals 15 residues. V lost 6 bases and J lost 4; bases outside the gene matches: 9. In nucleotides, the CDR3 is TGTGCCAGCTCGCCGGGACAGGGAGGAGTCACTGAAGCTTTCTTT. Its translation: CASSPGQGGVTEAFF.

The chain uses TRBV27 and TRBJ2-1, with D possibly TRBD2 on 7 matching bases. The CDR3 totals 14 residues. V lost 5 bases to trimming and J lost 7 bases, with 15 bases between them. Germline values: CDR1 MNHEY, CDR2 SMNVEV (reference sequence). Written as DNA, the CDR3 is TGTGCCAGCAGTAGGGGGGGGAGTTTTAATGAGCAGTTCTTC. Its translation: CASSRGGSFNEQFF.

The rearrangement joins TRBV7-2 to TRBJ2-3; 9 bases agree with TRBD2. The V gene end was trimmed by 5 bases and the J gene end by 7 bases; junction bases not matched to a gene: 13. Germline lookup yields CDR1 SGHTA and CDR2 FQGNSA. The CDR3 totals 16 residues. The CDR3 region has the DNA TGTGCCAGCAGCCCCCATGCTAGCGGGGAGGGGTATACGCAGTATTTT. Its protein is CASSPHASGEGYTQYF.

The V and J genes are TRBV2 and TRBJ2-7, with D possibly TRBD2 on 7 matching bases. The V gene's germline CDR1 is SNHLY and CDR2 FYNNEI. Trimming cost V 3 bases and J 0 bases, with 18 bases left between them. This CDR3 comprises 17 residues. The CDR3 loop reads CASSEGGAGIFSYEQYF. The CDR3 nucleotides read TGTGCCAGCAGTGAGGGGGGGGCAGGGATATTCTCCTACGAGCAGTACTTC.

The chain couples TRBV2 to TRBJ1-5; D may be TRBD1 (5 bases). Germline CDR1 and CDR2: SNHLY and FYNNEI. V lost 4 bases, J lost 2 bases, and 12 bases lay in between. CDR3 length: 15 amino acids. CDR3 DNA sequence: TGTGCCAGCAGTGCTGACAGTTTGGGCAATCAGCCCCAGCATTTT. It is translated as CASSADSLGNQPQHF.

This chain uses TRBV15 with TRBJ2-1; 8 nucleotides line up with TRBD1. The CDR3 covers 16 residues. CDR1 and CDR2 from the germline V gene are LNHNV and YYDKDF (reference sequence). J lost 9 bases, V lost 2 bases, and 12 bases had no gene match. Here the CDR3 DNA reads TGTGCCACCAGCAGACCCGGACAGGGCACAAAGGGTGAGCAGTTCTTC. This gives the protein CATSRPGQGTKGEQFF.

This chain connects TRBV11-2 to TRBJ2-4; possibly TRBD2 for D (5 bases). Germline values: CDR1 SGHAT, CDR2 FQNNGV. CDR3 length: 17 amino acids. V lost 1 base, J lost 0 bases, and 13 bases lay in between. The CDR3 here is CASSLGGYELAKNIQYF. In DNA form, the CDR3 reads TGTGCCAGCAGCTTAGGCGGGTATGAACTAGCCAAAAACATTCAGTACTTC.

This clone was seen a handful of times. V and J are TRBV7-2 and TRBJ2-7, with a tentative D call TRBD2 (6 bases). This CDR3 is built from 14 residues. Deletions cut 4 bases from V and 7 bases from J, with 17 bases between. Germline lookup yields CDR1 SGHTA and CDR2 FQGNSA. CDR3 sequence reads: CASSSLAYGLEQYF. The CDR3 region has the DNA TGTGCCAGCAGCTCCCTAGCGTACGGTTTGGAGCAGTACTTC.

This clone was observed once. The CDR3 DNA reads as TGCGCCAGCAGCTCAACGGGGGAGGCGTCAGGGTGGGAGACCCAGTACTTC. Protein: CASSSTGEASGWETQYF. This chain connects TRBV5-1 to TRBJ2-5, with D perhaps matching TRBD2 (6 bases). V was pared by 3 bases and J by 5 bases, with 23 bases between. CDR1 and CDR2 from the germline V gene are SGHRS and YFSETQ. The CDR3 totals 17 residues.

CDR3 nucleotides: TGTGCCAGCAGCTTATCGGTAGACTACAATCAGCCCCAGCATTTT. The encoded protein is CASSLSVDYNQPQHF. This chain connects TRBV7-2 to TRBJ1-5, with D hard to call. The CDR3 length is 15 residues. Germline lookup yields CDR1 SGHTA and CDR2 FQGNSA. Trimming shortened V by 2 bases and J by 3 bases, and 11 bases separated the two germline ends. Full variable domain (missing parts from reference TRBV7-2 and TRBJ1-5): GAGVSQSPSNKVTEKGKDVELRCDPISGHTALYWYRQSLGQGLEFLIYFQGNSAPDKSGLPSDRFSAERTGGSVSTLTIQRTQQEDSAVYLCASSLSVDYNQPQHFGDGTRLSIL.

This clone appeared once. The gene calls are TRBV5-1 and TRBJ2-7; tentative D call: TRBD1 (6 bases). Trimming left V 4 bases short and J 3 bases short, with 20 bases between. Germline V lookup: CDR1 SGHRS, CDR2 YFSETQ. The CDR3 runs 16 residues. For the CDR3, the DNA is TGCGCCAGCAGCGCTTCTGCAGGGGCTTCGGGCTACGAGCAGTACTTC. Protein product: CASSASAGASGYEQYF.

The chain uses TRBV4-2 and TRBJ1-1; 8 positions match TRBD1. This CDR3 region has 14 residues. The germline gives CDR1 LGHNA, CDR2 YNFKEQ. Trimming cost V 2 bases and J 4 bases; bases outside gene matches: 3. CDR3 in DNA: TGTGCCAGCAGCCAACTCACAGGGGGCACTGAAGCTTTCTTT. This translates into CASSQLTGGTEAFF.